Sequencing of this T cell receptor (beta chain) was carried out in a study of beta chain features in type 1 diabetes. TCRB transcripts that were expressed got sequenced, as all of the isolated RNA had been reverse transcribed. Method: immunoSEQ multiplex PCR; TCRdb's copy keeps in-frame clones and lacks some. The data contain fewer than 300,000 clones, 9.5% to 13% of them seen just once; the ten biggest clones take up roughly 0.017%. This clone was seen more than once but under ten times. The antigen remains unidentified. Study-level findings and limits: Across all four CD4+ subsets, people with type 1 diabetes showed modestly shorter TCRB CDR3s.

Germline V lookup: CDR1 LNHDA, CDR2 SQIVND (reference sequence). Trimming took off 4 bases at V and 6 bases at J, with 15 bases between the two ends. The CDR3 consists of 14 residues. Sequenced input: naive CD4+ T cells from blood. This receptor was identified in a young man with type 1 diabetes. This chain joins TRBV19 and TRBJ1-2, with a tentative D call TRBD1 (6 bases). CDR3 loop: CASSTGPGHHGYTF. The DNA for the CDR3 is TGTGCCAGTAGTACCGGTCCGGGACACCATGGCTACACCTTC.